The T cell receptor (beta chain) described here comes from a study of cytomegalovirus exposure and HLA in healthy donors. Deletions cut 7 bases from V and 7 bases from J, with 19 bases between. Germline CDR1 MRHNA, CDR2 SNTAGT. The CDR3 has 15 amino acids. Study-wide results and caveats: Later on, an analysis tied approximately 17,000 TCR beta sequences to HLA alleles at 0.05 false discovery rate.

The PCR made use of 60 Vbeta and 13 Jbeta primers. This table comes from immunoSEQ multiplex PCR, and its TCRdb copy is limited to in-frame clones, with some not included. Of about 110,000 clones listed, over 60% are singletons. Turning to this clone: As yet, its antigen is unknown.

This TCR was recovered from a human donor in good health. The rearrangement uses TRBV6-4 and TRBJ1-4; D is perhaps TRBD1 (5 bases). Input material: PBMCs. In DNA form, the CDR3 reads TGTGCCAGCACCGATGCCGGGGCGCGGGGTGAAAAACTGTTTTTT. Translation: CASTDAGARGEKLFF.